Reported below is one TCR beta chain. Its antigen remains unidentified. The data derive from a study of vaccination effects on CD4 cells after COVID-19. Prior to sequencing, the ViraFEST assay stimulated PBMC with viral peptide pools, which expanded the antigen-specific CD4+ T cells. A roughly 10-day culture period preceded the isolation of CD4+ T cells. PCR showed that the person got SARS-CoV-2 infection at some point between March and December 2020. Trimming shortened V by 3 bases and J by 6 bases, and 12 bases separated the two germline ends. The CDR3 has 13 amino acids. The germline V gene encodes CDR1 SEHNR and CDR2 FQNEAQ (reference sequence). Some clones are missing from TCRdb's copy, which holds only in-frame ones; the method was immunoSEQ multiplex PCR. The sample carries about 25,000 clones, approximately 76% recorded once.

This specimen consisted of CD4+ T cells from PBMCs cultured with SARS-CoV-2 spike peptides, obtained before COVID-19 vaccination. The V gene is TRBV7-9, the J gene TRBJ2-7; tentative D call: TRBD1 (5 bases). The source is a human donor who had a prior SARS-CoV-2 infection. CDR3 nucleotides: TGTGCCAGCAGCTTTTCATCAGGGCCCGAGCAGTACTTC. Residues: CASSFSSGPEQYF.